This T cell receptor beta chain was observed in a study of T cell responses to AZD1222 COVID-19 vaccine. CDR3 length equals 12 residues. V was pared by 5 bases and J by 3 bases, with 8 bases between. Germline V lookup: CDR1 MDHEN, CDR2 SYDVKM. Data came from immunoSEQ multiplex PCR; TCRdb stores just in-frame clones and leaves some out. The sample has 60,000 to 75,000 clones, 75% to 85% seen once; the top ten hold approximately 20%. Study-level points and caveats: Every sample of the repertoires postdated the peak T cell response. Donors skewed white British and female; clonal diversity was possibly underestimated.

As concerns this clone: Its antigen is currently unknown.

This material consisted of peripheral blood, taken on day 0 of AZD1222 vaccination. This clonotype was obtained from an adult in good health. The chain links TRBV28 to TRBJ2-7, with no clear D. CDR3 residues: CASSPRNYEQYF. The DNA for the CDR3 is TGTGCCAGCAGTCCACGGAACTACGAGCAGTACTTC. Supplemented by reference TRBV28 and TRBJ2-7, the full variable domain reads DVKVTQSSRYLVKRTGEKVFLECVQDMDHENMFWYRQDPGLGLRLIYFSYDVKMKEKGDIPEGYSVSREKKERFSLILESASTNQTSMYLCASSPRNYEQYFGPGTRLTVT.